These T cell receptor beta chains were read from a single sample in a study of CD8 T cells in ankylosing spondylitis. TCRdb called the 5' RACE reads again in MiXCR, with one record for every CDR3 protein. This sample yields some 150,000 distinct CDR3 sequences, of which about an eighth are seen a single time; over 4% belongs to the top ten. The material sequenced was blood, either unsorted or a sorted T cell fraction (not recorded which). The receptors stem from a female donor with ankylosing spondylitis or in good health (not recorded which). The CDR3 runs from the conserved cysteine through the conserved F or W. D genes are given only for firm matches. Expanded clones are given a class, and other clones once, few, many or no size at all.

v_call	cdr3_length	j_call	d_call	clone_size	cdr3_nt	cdr3_aa
TRBV7-2	12	TRBJ1-3	-	many	TGTGCCAGCAGCTCCGATAGAAACACCATATATTTT	CASSSDRNTIYF
TRBV5-1	15	TRBJ1-1	TRBD1	few	TGCGCCAGCAGCTTGGTTGGGACAGTGAAGGCTGAAGCTTTCTTT	CASSLVGTVKAEAFF
TRBV7-2	15	TRBJ2-2	-	many	TGTGCCAGCAGCTTAGGGGGAGTCGGCACCGGGGAGCTGTTTTTT	CASSLGGVGTGELFF
TRBV24-1	12	TRBJ1-1	-	many	TGTGCCACCAGTGATCAGTGGGGGAAAGCTTTCTTT	CATSDQWGKAFF
TRBV5-1	14	TRBJ1-5	TRBD1	many	TGCGCCAGCAGCTTAGGACAGGGAAGTCAGCCCCAGCATTTT	CASSLGQGSQPQHF
TRBV10-3	13	TRBJ1-5	TRBD1	-	TGTGCCATCGTGACAGGGGAAAATCAGCCCCCGCATTTT	CAIVTGENQPPHF
TRBV20-1	15	TRBJ2-2	-	many	TGCAGTGCTAGCCGAGAATGGCTACAGACCGGGGAGCTGTTTTTT	CSASREWLQTGELFF
TRBV20-1	14	TRBJ1-5	-	many	TGCAGTGCTTGGACACCGACAGGCAATCAGCCCCAGCATTTT	CSAWTPTGNQPQHF
TRBV5-1	15	TRBJ2-1	-	many	TGCGCCAGCAGCCCGCAGGGGTTTCTCTACAATGAGCAGTTCTTC	CASSPQGFLYNEQFF
TRBV4-1	18	TRBJ2-6	-	many	TGCGCCAGCAGCCAAGTCGACCACGGGGCTTTTGGGGCCAACGTCCTGACTTTC	CASSQVDHGAFGANVLTF
TRBV28	14	TRBJ1-2	TRBD1	many	TGTGCCACCCGGCCGGGGACAGGGGGTTATGGCTACACCTTC	CATRPGTGGYGYTF
TRBV20-1	15	TRBJ2-3	-	many	TGCAGTGCTAGAGACGGGGCGGGGGCTACAGATACGCAGTATTTT	CSARDGAGATDTQYF
TRBV9	17	TRBJ2-1	TRBD2	many	TGTGCCAGCAGCGCTCCCCACGGGACTAGCGGGACTCGTGAGCAGTTCTTC	CASSAPHGTSGTREQFF
TRBV27	13	TRBJ2-7	TRBD2	many	TGTGCCAGCAGAACCGGACTAGCCTACGAGCAGTACTTC	CASRTGLAYEQYF
TRBV3-1	13	TRBJ2-1	TRBD2	many	TGTGCCAGCAGCCAAGCCCCTAGCGGGAATGAGTTCTTC	CASSQAPSGNEFF
TRBV7-9	16	TRBJ2-1	-	many	TGTGCCAGCAGCTTGGACCTAGCGAGCTCCTACAATGAGCAGTTCTTC	CASSLDLASSYNEQFF
TRBV5-1	13	TRBJ2-1	-	many	TGCGCCAGCAGCTTTACACCCCTGGGTGAGCAGTTCTTC	CASSFTPLGEQFF
TRBV5-1	17	TRBJ2-7	-	many	TGCGCCAGCAGCTTATTCCCCGGGGGGACAGGATTCTACGAGCAGTACTTC	CASSLFPGGTGFYEQYF
TRBV19	11	TRBJ1-1	-	many	TGTGCCAGTAGTGCCCTTATTGAAGCTTTCTTT	CASSALIEAFF
TRBV10-3	12	TRBJ1-4	-	many	TGTGCCATCAGGGAGGCTGGAGAAAAACTGTTTTTT	CAIREAGEKLFF
TRBV28	11	TRBJ2-1	-	many	TGTGCCAGCGGGGGGAACTATGAGCAGTTCTTC	CASGGNYEQFF
TRBV11-2	14	TRBJ1-2	-	few	TGTGCCAGCAGCTTCAGGGAGGGAGACTATGGCTACACCTTC	CASSFREGDYGYTF
TRBV20-1	13	TRBJ2-1	-	many	TGCAGTGCGGAGACAGCAGCCTACAATGAGCAGTTCTTC	CSAETAAYNEQFF
TRBV7-3	13	TRBJ2-3	-	many	TGTGCCAGCAGCTTAGCGGGGCCCGATACGCAGTATTTT	CASSLAGPDTQYF
TRBV6-1	14	TRBJ2-6	-	many	TGTGCCAGCAGTGAGGACCCTGGGGCCAACGTCCTGACTTTC	CASSEDPGANVLTF
TRBV10-1	12	TRBJ2-7	-	many	TGCGCCAGCAGTGAGAACTTCTACGAGCAGTACTTC	CASSENFYEQYF
TRBV11-3	15	TRBJ2-3	-	-	TGTGCCAGCAGTTCAAGACATACTAGCACAGATACGCAGTATTTT	CASSSRHTSTDTQYF
TRBV14	15	TRBJ1-2	-	many	TGTGCCAGCAGCCAGACCCTTGGGGGCCCCTATGGCTACACCTTC	CASSQTLGGPYGYTF
TRBV5-1	14	TRBJ1-2	-	many	TGCGCCAGCAGCTTGGAGGTTGGAAGCTATGGCTACACCTTC	CASSLEVGSYGYTF
TRBV28	16	TRBJ1-5	-	few	TGTGCCAGCAGTTTAGGGCAGCCCTATAGCAATCAGCCCCAGCATTTT	CASSLGQPYSNQPQHF